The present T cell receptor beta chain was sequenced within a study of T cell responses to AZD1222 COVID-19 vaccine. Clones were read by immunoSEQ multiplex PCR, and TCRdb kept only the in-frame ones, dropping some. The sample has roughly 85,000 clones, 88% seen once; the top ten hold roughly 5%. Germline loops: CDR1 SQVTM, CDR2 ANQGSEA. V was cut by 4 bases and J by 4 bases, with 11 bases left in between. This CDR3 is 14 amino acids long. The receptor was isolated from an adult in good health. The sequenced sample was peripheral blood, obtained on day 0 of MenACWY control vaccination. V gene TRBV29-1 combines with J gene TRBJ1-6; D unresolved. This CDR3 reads CSVGENTYNSPLHF. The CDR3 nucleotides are TGCAGCGTTGGTGAAAATACTTATAATTCACCCCTCCACTTT.